These 29 T cell receptor beta chains originate from one sample sequenced in a study of blood T cell repertoires in COVID-19. The table came from immunoSEQ multiplex PCR; TCRdb's copy has only in-frame clones and leaves some out. The data hold around 100,000 clones, with roughly 90% observed a single time. The sample taken for sequencing was peripheral blood. The receptors stem from a young man in a cohort sampled during active COVID-19.

The chain carries TRBV5-6 and TRBJ1-5; D may be TRBD1 (5 bases). Germline V gene lookup returns CDR1 SGHDT and CDR2 YYEEEE. CDR3 length: 14 amino acids. V was shortened by 4 bases and J by 2 bases, with 10 bases between the two germline ends. The CDR3 loop reads CASSRGRGNQPQHF. The CDR3 nucleotides read TGTGCCAGCAGCCGGGGGAGAGGCAATCAGCCCCAGCATTTT.

CDR3 loop: CASSIGGAVIGELFF. CDR3 DNA sequence: TGTGCCAGCAGCATCGGGGGGGCTGTAATCGGGGAGCTGTTTTTT. The rearrangement joins TRBV7-9 to TRBJ2-2, with 8 bases lining up with TRBD2. The germline gives CDR1 SEHNR, CDR2 FQNEAQ (reference sequence). CDR3 length: 15 residues. The V and J ends lost 5 bases and 7 bases, in that order; junction bases with no gene match: 9. Supplemented by reference TRBV7-9 and TRBJ2-2, the full variable domain reads DTGVSQNPRHKITKRGQNVTFRCDPISEHNRLYWYRQTLGQGPEFLTYFQNEAQLEKSRLLSDRFSAERPKGSFSTLEIQRTEQGDSAMYLCASSIGGAVIGELFFGEGSRLTVL.

This sequence joins TRBV11-2 and TRBJ2-2, with D possibly matching TRBD2 (5 bases). The CDR3 runs 13 residues. The V end lost 2 bases, the J end lost 4 bases, and 5 bases lay between the germline ends. Germline CDR1 is SGHAT and CDR2 is FQNNGV. For the CDR3, the DNA is TGTGCCAGCAGCTTACGGGGCACCGGGGAGCTGTTTTTT. Its protein is CASSLRGTGELFF.

The rearrangement uses TRBV2 and TRBJ2-5; TRBD2 agrees at 8 bases. The CDR3 has 12 amino acids. The trim removed 7 bases at V and 5 bases at J, leaving 3 bases unmatched. Germline CDR1 and CDR2: SNHLY and FYNNEI. For the CDR3, the DNA is TGTGCCAGCAACTTAGCGGGGGAGACCCAGTACTTC. This translates into CASNLAGETQYF.

The chain employs TRBV19 and TRBJ1-2; the match to TRBD1 covers 9 bases. Germline V gene sequence: CDR1 LNHDA, CDR2 SQIVND (reference sequence). CDR3 length: 15 residues. V lost 2 bases and J lost 4; bases outside the gene matches: 5. The CDR3 region has the DNA TGTGCCAGTAGTATACTCCCGGACAGGGGCTATGGCTACACCTTC. Translated: CASSILPDRGYGYTF.

This sequence joins TRBV19 and TRBJ2-6, with TRBD1 matching over 10 bases. V lost 8 bases to trimming and J lost 4 bases; unmatched junction nucleotides: 11. Per the germline V gene, CDR1 is LNHDA and CDR2 is SQIVND (reference sequence). The CDR3 sequence is 17 residues long. CDR3 sequence: CASRPKTGGNGANVLTF. The CDR3 nucleotides are TGTGCCAGTCGACCCAAGACAGGGGGCAACGGGGCCAACGTCCTGACTTTC.

The chain carries TRBV7-3 and TRBJ2-3; D might be TRBD2 (6 bases). Germline V lookup: CDR1 SGHTA, CDR2 FQGTGA. V was pared by 2 bases and J by 2 bases, with 14 bases between. CDR3 length: 16 residues. In nucleotides, the CDR3 is TGTGCCAGCAGCTTACGAGTTGGCGGGGACACAGATACGCAGTATTTT. Translating it yields CASSLRVGGDTDTQYF.

The genes are TRBV6-2 or TRBV6-3 and TRBJ2-7, with 10 bases aligning to TRBD1. Germline V CDR1 and CDR2: MNHEY, SVGEGT. With 6 bases clipped from V and 1 base from J, the junction kept 3 bases outside the gene matches. The length of the CDR3 is 14 residues. CDR3 sequence reads: CASSSGQGSYEQYF. The CDR3, as DNA: TGTGCCAGCAGCTCGGGACAGGGGTCCTACGAGCAGTACTTC.

The chain recombines TRBV7-8 with TRBJ2-7; 7 nucleotides align to TRBD2. The CDR3 contains 17 residues. V lost 4 bases, J lost 5 bases, and 17 bases stayed unmatched. Germline V CDR1 and CDR2: SGHVS, FQNEAQ. Here the CDR3 reads CASSSLLGGEGLDEQYF. CDR3 sequence (DNA): TGTGCCAGCAGCTCCCTCCTCGGCGGGGAGGGCCTTGACGAGCAGTACTTC.

The chain couples TRBV5-5 to TRBJ1-5; possibly TRBD1 for D (5 bases). V was trimmed by 0 bases and J by 5 bases, leaving 15 bases between them. The CDR3 has 16 amino acids. The germline V gene has CDR1 SGHKS and CDR2 YYEKEE (reference sequence). CDR3 in DNA: TGTGCCAGCAGCTTGGGGGGCTTGATAAGGGATCAGCCCCAGCATTTT. Translating gives CASSLGGLIRDQPQHF.

This chain joins TRBV15 and TRBJ2-7, with D perhaps matching TRBD2 (6 bases). Per the germline V gene, CDR1 is LNHNV and CDR2 is YYDKDF (reference sequence). This CDR3 region has 15 residues. V was shortened by 1 base and J by 3 bases, with 13 bases between the two germline ends. CDR3 amino acids: CATSRGLEGLYEQYF. The CDR3 coding sequence is TGTGCCACCAGCAGAGGACTAGAAGGTCTCTACGAGCAGTACTTC. The variable domain in full, with the rest retrieved from reference TRBV15 and TRBJ2-7, is DAMVIQNPRYQVTQFGKPVTLSCSQTLNHNVMYWYQQKSSQAPKLLFHYYDKDFNNEADTPDNFQSRRPNTSFCFLDIRSPGLGDTAMYLCATSRGLEGLYEQYFGPGTRLTVT.

The chain has TRBV10-3 and TRBJ1-2, with D possibly matching TRBD1 (5 bases). From germline, CDR1 is ENHRY and CDR2 SYGVKD. The CDR3 is 14 residues long. V was shortened by 4 bases and J by 3 bases, with 12 bases between the two germline ends. The chain's CDR3 is CAISVSGTHYGYTF. In DNA form, the CDR3 reads TGTGCCATCAGTGTATCAGGGACTCACTATGGCTACACCTTC.

The chain uses TRBV12-2 and TRBJ2-6; TRBD1, the D gene given by the table, was not confirmed from the DNA. TRBV12-2 corresponds to a pseudogene. This CDR3 contains 20 residues. DNA for the CDR3: TGTGCAAGTCGCTCACCCCGGGGACAGTGTAGTGTCTCTGGGGCCAACGTCCTGACTTTC. It yields the protein CASRSPRGQCSVSGANVLTF.

CDR3 sequence (DNA): TGTGCCAGCAGCTGGGGGGGTGCTGGCGGGGGCCGAGGGCTCCAGTACTTC. This encodes CASSWGGAGGGRGLQYF. The rearrangement joins TRBV7-2 to TRBJ2-5; TRBD2 is a possible D gene (7 bases). There are 17 residues in the CDR3. Trimming stripped 4 bases from V and 10 bases from J, with 28 bases between. Germline loops: CDR1 SGHTA, CDR2 FQGNSA.

This clone has just one count. This rearrangement joins TRBV2 to TRBJ2-1; 8 nucleotides match TRBD1. Germline loops: CDR1 SNHLY, CDR2 FYNNEI. CDR3 length: 13 residues. Trimming took 4 bases from V and 9 from J; bases not matched to a gene: 5. CDR3 coding DNA: TGTGCCAGCAGTGGACAGGGGCTCGGTGAGCAGTTCTTC. This translates into CASSGQGLGEQFF.

This clone showed up just once. V usage is TRBV10-3 and J usage is TRBJ1-4; D possibly corresponds to TRBD1 (5 bases). Germline V gene lookup returns CDR1 ENHRY and CDR2 SYGVKD. Trimming cost V 5 bases and J 4 bases, with 20 bases left between them. The CDR3 is 17 residues long. The CDR3 region is CAISPRRPGTDNEKLFF. The CDR3 coding sequence is TGTGCCATCAGTCCACGGCGCCCCGGGACTGATAATGAAAAACTGTTTTTT.

The chain employs TRBV6-5 and TRBJ2-3, with D maybe TRBD2 (6 bases). Germline V CDR1 and CDR2: MNHEY, SVGAGI. The germline V and J ends were trimmed by 2 bases and 5 bases, with 11 bases remaining between them. There are 14 residues in the CDR3. In nucleotides, the CDR3 is TGTGCCAGCAGTTACCGGCGGGGTGAAGATACGCAGTATTTT. Translating it yields CASSYRRGEDTQYF.

This rearrangement joins TRBV7-2 to TRBJ1-6; D possibly corresponds to TRBD1 (6 bases). Germline V gene lookup returns CDR1 SGHTA and CDR2 FQGNSA. The CDR3 extends over 15 amino acids. V lost 3 bases and J 14 bases, leaving 20 bases between the germline ends. The CDR3 region has the DNA TGTGCCAGCAGCTTTGGGACCGACGTAGGGGGTTCCCTCCACTTT. This sequence encodes CASSFGTDVGGSLHF.

This chain uses TRBV18 with TRBJ2-7, with 11 bases fitting TRBD1. Germline V gene data show CDR1 as KGHSH and CDR2 as LQKENI. The ends lost 3 bases at V and 2 bases at J; junction bases unmatched: 3. CDR3 length: 15 residues. The CDR3 region has the DNA TGTGCCAGCTCACCGCCGGGACAGGGGGCCTACGAGCAGTACTTC. Translating gives CASSPPGQGAYEQYF.

V is TRBV6-5 and J is TRBJ2-1; 7 bases line up with TRBD2. Germline V gene data show CDR1 as MNHEY and CDR2 as SVGAGI. This CDR3 has 16 amino acids. V was clipped by 0 bases and J by 8 bases; unmatched bases: 10. CDR3 nucleotide sequence: TGTGCCAGCAGTTACTCTTCTATGGGGGGGGAGGATGAGCAGTTCTTC. It translates to CASSYSSMGGEDEQFF.

This clone was counted once. This chain uses TRBV6-5 with TRBJ1-2, with unresolved D. The CDR3 spans 15 residues. CDR1 is MNHEY and CDR2 is SVGAGI in the germline V gene. V lost 7 bases, J lost 2 bases, and 17 bases lay in between. The CDR3 spells CASIVGAQRNYGYTF. The CDR3, as DNA: TGTGCCAGCATAGTGGGAGCACAGCGGAACTATGGCTACACCTTC.

This clone was found once. The chain has TRBV6-5 and TRBJ2-5; D might be TRBD1 (5 bases). The germline V and J ends were trimmed by 5 bases and 1 base, with 14 bases remaining between them. The germline V gene has CDR1 MNHEY and CDR2 SVGAGI. The CDR3 runs to 15 residues. Here the CDR3 DNA reads TGTGCCAGCAGTCGCCCCCGACAGATCCAAGAGACCCAGTACTTC. Protein: CASSRPRQIQETQYF.

The V and J genes are TRBV7-8 and TRBJ2-7; 7 bases are shared with TRBD1. The CDR3 totals 14 residues. Germline CDR1 is SGHVS and CDR2 is FQNEAQ. J was trimmed by 1 base and V by 2 bases; bases with no gene match: 2. CDR3 sequence reads: CASSLFRGSYEQYF. CDR3 DNA sequence: TGTGCCAGCAGCTTATTCAGGGGGTCCTACGAGCAGTACTTC.

The chain combines TRBV28 with TRBJ1-5; 10 nucleotides match TRBD1. The CDR3 has 18 residues. Trimming removed 1 base from V and 4 bases from J; junction bases left unmatched: 10. Germline V gene data show CDR1 as MDHEN and CDR2 as SYDVKM. CDR3 sequence (DNA): TGTGCCAGCAGTTTATTGGGGACAGGGGATGTGAGGAATCAGCCCCAGCATTTT. Its translation is CASSLLGTGDVRNQPQHF.

V is TRBV20-1 and J is TRBJ2-3; 9 nucleotides align to TRBD2. Losses at the gene ends were 3 bases for V and 6 bases for J; bases not matched to a gene: 10. The CDR3 sequence is 15 residues long. Germline CDR1 reads DFQATT; CDR2 reads SNEGSKA (reference sequence). CDR3 residues: CSASTTSGWGDTQYF. DNA of the CDR3: TGCAGTGCTAGTACCACTAGCGGGTGGGGGGATACGCAGTATTTT.

The V call is TRBV7-2, the J call TRBJ2-1; 8 bases match TRBD2. There are 15 residues in the CDR3. CDR1 is SGHTA and CDR2 is FQGNSA in the germline V gene. V dropped 5 bases and J dropped 7; count of bases not matched to a gene: 10. The CDR3 reads CASSPGGGYGNEQFF. In DNA, the CDR3 is TGTGCCAGCAGCCCCGGGGGGGGATACGGGAATGAGCAGTTCTTC.

The V call is TRBV7-9, the J call TRBJ1-4; 9 bases are shared with TRBD1. The CDR3 has 14 amino acids. Germline assignment: CDR1 SEHNR and CDR2 FQNEAQ (reference sequence). V lost 3 bases and J lost 8; bases outside the gene matches: 4. CDR3 in amino acids: CASSLGQGGEKLFF. CDR3 DNA sequence: TGTGCCAGCAGCTTGGGACAGGGTGGCGAAAAACTGTTTTTT.

This rearrangement joins TRBV4-3 to TRBJ1-2, with D possibly TRBD1 on 5 matching bases. The CDR3 has 13 amino acids. V was cut by 1 base and J by 13 bases, with 16 bases left in between. The germline CDR1 and CDR2 sequences are LGHNA and YSLEER. CDR3 region: CASSQAPGAALTF. CDR3 DNA sequence: TGCGCCAGCAGCCAAGCTCCTGGGGCCGCTCTCACCTTC.

This clone was counted once. J is TRBJ1-3 and V is TRBV7-8, with D tentatively TRBD1 (6 bases). CDR3 length: 15 residues. The V end was cut by 5 bases, the J end by 3 bases, with 14 bases between. CDR1 and CDR2 (germline): SGHVS, FQNEAQ. CDR3 in DNA: TGTGCCAGCAGCCCACAGGGTACATATGGAAACACCATATATTTT. This encodes CASSPQGTYGNTIYF. Drawing the rest from reference TRBV7-8 and TRBJ1-3, the complete variable domain is GAGVSQSPRYKVAKRGQDVALRCDPISGHVSLFWYQQALGQGPEFLTYFQNEAQLDKSGLPSDRFFAERPEGSVSTLKIQRTQQEDSAVYLCASSPQGTYGNTIYFGEGSWLTVV.